This TCR beta chain was obtained from a study of cytomegalovirus exposure and HLA in healthy donors. The study's findings and limits: Accounts indicate the classifier identified cytomegalovirus status with strong specificity and sensitivity. Later analysis identified about 18,000 TCR beta sequences associated with HLA alleles, using a false discovery rate threshold of 0.05. There was a cluster of highly shared sequence variants that was likely a sequencing artifact.

The CDR3 runs 15 residues. Germline V CDR1 and CDR2: GTSNPN, SVGIG (reference sequence). V dropped 1 base and J dropped 5; count of bases not matched to a gene: 6. A word on this clone: Its target is not known.

Researchers ran the PCR with 60 Vbeta and 13 Jbeta primers. The repertoire was sequenced with immunoSEQ multiplex PCR; TCRdb's copy has only in-frame clones and lacks some. Of about 95,000 clones in the sample, just under 70% were seen once. This TCR was recovered from a woman in her 50s in good health and CMV-seropositive. Sequenced material: PBMCs. The rearrangement joins TRBV30 to TRBJ2-2, with 8 bases that match TRBD1. CDR3 sequence: CAWSARQGRTGELFF. The CDR3 coding sequence is TGTGCCTGGAGTGCAAGACAGGGGAGGACCGGGGAGCTGTTTTTT.